Presented here are 21 T cell receptor beta chains from one specimen sequenced in a study of beta chain features in type 1 diabetes. cDNA synthesis used the whole RNA isolate, giving expressed TCRB sequences. Generated by immunoSEQ multiplex PCR, the TCRdb table keeps only in-frame clones and is missing some. The sample records hundreds of thousands of clones, around 10% being singletons. Sequencing was carried out using naive CD4+ T cells from blood. The receptors were sampled from a woman under 30 in good health.

The chain is built from TRBV10-3 and TRBJ2-3; D ambiguous. CDR1 ENHRY and CDR2 SYGVKD come from the germline V gene. The CDR3 totals 13 residues. Trimming stripped 0 bases from V and 8 bases from J, with 9 bases between. The CDR3 loop is CAISESTTVTQYF. In DNA form, the CDR3 reads TGTGCCATCAGTGAGTCGACGACTGTTACGCAGTATTTT.

This clone was seen a few times. The CDR3 region is CASSLPYMGTDTQYF. In nucleotides, the CDR3 is TGTGCCAGCAGTTTACCTTATATGGGGACAGATACGCAGTATTTT. The genes are TRBV28 and TRBJ2-3; D is unclear. The CDR3 contains 15 residues. Trimming shortened V by 2 bases and J by 3 bases, and 12 bases separated the two germline ends. Germline CDR1 and CDR2: MDHEN and SYDVKM.

Concerning this clone: Distinct nucleotide sequences in the sample also encode this CDR3. The V and J genes are TRBV7-2 and TRBJ2-3, with D perhaps assigned TRBD1 or TRBD2 (6 bases each). Trimming removed 5 bases from V and 4 bases from J, with 16 bases in between. CDR3 size: 15 residues. Germline loops: CDR1 SGHTA, CDR2 FQGNSA. CDR3 sequence (DNA): TGTGCCAGCAGCCTTGCCGGGGGCGGGGCAGATACGCAGTATTTT. Encoded protein: CASSLAGGGADTQYF.

This clone was recorded a few times. The CDR3 DNA is TGTGCCAGTAGTATTGGTCATAATCTTCTGTATGGCTACACCTTC. As protein: CASSIGHNLLYGYTF. V usage is TRBV19 and J usage is TRBJ1-2, with unresolved D. Per germline, CDR1 LNHDA and CDR2 SQIVND (reference sequence). The CDR3 covers 15 residues. The V end was cut by 3 bases, the J end by 5 bases, with 16 bases between.

This clone has only a few counts. The chain uses TRBV4-1 and TRBJ1-1, with D uncertain. The CDR3 is 15 residues long. Germline V gene data show CDR1 as MGHRA and CDR2 as YSYEKL. Trimming took off 1 base at V and 0 bases at J, with 9 bases between the two ends. This chain's CDR3 is CASSQGTVVNTEAFF. CDR3 nucleotides: TGCGCCAGCAGCCAAGGGACGGTGGTGAACACTGAAGCTTTCTTT.

The DNA of the CDR3 is TGCAGCGTTGAGAGTTCCTACGAGCAGTACGTC. Amino acid sequence: CSVESSYEQYV. The chain couples TRBV29-1 to TRBJ2-7; D uncertain. Looked up from germline, CDR1 is SQVTM and CDR2 is ANQGSEA. Trimming cost V 3 bases and J 1 base, with 4 bases left between them. The CDR3 contains 11 residues.

The table lists this clone with a few counts. The chain recombines TRBV9 with TRBJ1-1; D not certain. The CDR3 loop spans 16 amino acids. Germline loops: CDR1 SGDLS, CDR2 YYNGEE. Trimming took 2 bases from V and 4 from J, leaving 18 bases between them. In nucleotides, the CDR3 is TGTGCCAGCAGCGTCCATCCGGAGGATGGTAGCACTGAAGCTTTCTTT. This encodes CASSVHPEDGSTEAFF.

V is TRBV7-9 and J is TRBJ2-2; 7 nucleotides align to TRBD1. The CDR3 has 14 residues. CDR1 and CDR2 from the germline V gene are SEHNR and FQNEAQ (reference sequence). V trimming: 5 bases; J trimming: 6 bases; junction bases outside the gene matches: 6. The CDR3 reads CASSNGQVAGELFF. As DNA, the CDR3 is TGTGCCAGCAGCAACGGACAGGTGGCCGGGGAGCTGTTTTTT.

The gene calls are TRBV7-9 and TRBJ2-7; 8 bases are a match to TRBD1. Losses at the gene ends were 5 bases for V and 6 bases for J; bases not matched to a gene: 9. Germline V CDR1 and CDR2: SEHNR, FQNEAQ (reference sequence). This CDR3 is 14 amino acids long. The CDR3 bases are TGTGCCAGCAGCATAGTGGCCGGGACAGGCGAGCAGTACGTC. Its protein is CASSIVAGTGEQYV.

The chain employs TRBV11-1 and TRBJ2-1; no firm D call. Germline loops: CDR1 SGHAT, CDR2 FQDESV (reference sequence). Deletions cut 7 bases from V and 8 bases from J, with 24 bases between. The CDR3 sequence is 16 residues long. In DNA form, the CDR3 reads TGTGCCAGCACAAGAAGACTCGCCGGACCCGGCGATGAGCAGTTCTTC. Protein: CASTRRLAGPGDEQFF.

V gene TRBV27 combines with J gene TRBJ2-7, with 7 bases matching TRBD1. This CDR3 spans 15 amino acids. Germline values: CDR1 MNHEY, CDR2 SMNVEV (reference sequence). V lost 0 bases, J lost 5 bases, and 7 bases stayed unmatched. The CDR3 DNA sequence: TGTGCCAGCAGTTTATCCGGGACAGCCCGGGACGAGCAGTACTTC. Translation gives CASSLSGTARDEQYF.

This chain links TRBV20-1 with TRBJ2-7; no firm D call. The CDR3 is 11 residues long. Looked up from germline, CDR1 is DFQATT and CDR2 is SNEGSKA (reference sequence). Trimming shortened V by 0 bases and J by 9 bases, and 9 bases separated the two germline ends. The CDR3, as DNA: TGCAGTGCTAGAGATCGGACGAGGCAGTACTTC. Protein sequence: CSARDRTRQYF.

The chain has TRBV9 and TRBJ2-2, with unresolved D. Trimming took 4 bases from V and 6 from J, leaving 13 bases between them. The CDR3 loop spans 14 amino acids. Per the germline V gene, CDR1 is SGDLS and CDR2 is YYNGEE. This CDR3 reads CASSPRGGSGELFF. In DNA form, the CDR3 reads TGTGCCAGCAGCCCCCGTGGCGGATCCGGGGAGCTGTTTTTT.

This clone was observed a few times. V and J are TRBV7-9 and TRBJ1-3, with D unresolved. This CDR3 is built from 16 residues. The V and J ends lost 5 bases and 0 bases respectively, with 14 bases between them. Germline-derived CDR1 and CDR2 are SEHNR and FQNEAQ (reference sequence). The CDR3 sequence is CASSPRLMSSGNTIYF. CDR3 nucleotide sequence: TGTGCCAGCAGCCCCCGGTTGATGAGCTCTGGAAACACCATATATTTT.

J is TRBJ2-1 and V is TRBV28, with TRBD1 identical over 8 bases. The CDR3 spans 11 residues. CDR1 and CDR2 (germline): MDHEN, SYDVKM. The CDR3 region has the DNA TGTGCTACACAGGGGGTCGTTGAGCAGTTCTTC. It specifies CATQGVVEQFF.

The chain recombines TRBV27 with TRBJ2-3, with 9 bases lining up with TRBD2. Germline V gene sequence: CDR1 MNHEY, CDR2 SMNVEV (reference sequence). J lost 2 bases, V lost 5 bases, and 2 bases had no gene match. The CDR3 contains 14 residues. As DNA, the CDR3 is TGTGCCAGCAGTCTAGCGGGGTTCACAGATACGCAGTATTTT. Its protein product is CASSLAGFTDTQYF.

This clone came up a few times. V and J are TRBV30 and TRBJ1-2; D unclear. The CDR3 is made up of 11 amino acids. V was shortened by 0 bases and J by 3 bases, with 2 bases between the two germline ends. The V gene's germline CDR1 is GTSNPN and CDR2 SVGIG (reference sequence). CDR3 sequence: CAWSVHYGYTF. The CDR3 DNA is TGTGCCTGGAGTGTACACTATGGCTACACCTTC.

The chain couples TRBV18 to TRBJ2-6; D is ambiguous. The germline V and J ends were trimmed by 1 base and 0 bases, with 13 bases remaining between them. The CDR3 covers 18 residues. CDR1 and CDR2 from the germline V gene are KGHSH and LQKENI. This CDR3 is CASSPRATATSGANVLTF. The CDR3 DNA reads TGTGCCAGCTCACCACGGGCAACAGCCACCTCTGGGGCCAACGTCCTGACTTTC.

The CDR3 loop reads CASSSRDTQYF. The CDR3 bases are TGTGCCAGCAGTTCACGGGATACGCAGTATTTT. This chain connects TRBV2 to TRBJ2-3, with no clear D. Germline V gene sequence: CDR1 SNHLY, CDR2 FYNNEI. V dropped 5 bases and J dropped 6 bases, with 6 bases sitting between them. CDR3 length equals 11 residues.

This clone has more than one count but fewer than ten. The chain recombines TRBV28 with TRBJ2-3; a possible D gene is TRBD2 (7 bases). The length of the CDR3 is 14 residues. V was trimmed by 7 bases and J by 8 bases, leaving 19 bases between them. Germline CDR1 MDHEN, CDR2 SYDVKM. CDR3 nucleotides: TGTGCCAGCAACCTCGGCGGGGGCAAGGCTACGCAGTATTTT. Protein: CASNLGGGKATQYF. Variable domain in full (rest from reference TRBV28 and TRBJ2-3): DVKVTQSSRYLVKRTGEKVFLECVQDMDHENMFWYRQDPGLGLRLIYFSYDVKMKEKGDIPEGYSVSREKKERFSLILESASTNQTSMYLCASNLGGGKATQYFGPGTRLTVL.

There are a few counts of this clone. One end of the junction varies from germline; a read error may be responsible. This rearrangement joins TRBV18 to TRBJ1-2; possible D gene TRBD1, 5 bases. Germline assignment: CDR1 KGHSH and CDR2 LQKENI. The CDR3 is made up of 13 amino acids. The CDR3 sequence is CASSPQEDYGYTF. DNA for the CDR3: TGTGCCAGCTCGCCACAGGAGGACTATGGCTACACCTTC.